This T cell receptor (beta chain) was identified in a study of control samples from healthy donors and cancer patients. This clone occurred once. J gave up 0 bases and V 0 bases, and 13 bases lay outside the gene matches. Germline V gene sequence: CDR1 MNHEY, CDR2 SMNVEV (reference sequence). The CDR3 sequence is 20 residues long. Clones were sequenced by immunoSEQ multiplex PCR, and TCRdb holds only the in-frame ones, with some missing. The sample contains 100,000 or so clones, about 91% of which appear only once. Sequencing used blood. The sequence derives from a woman under 30 in good health. V usage is TRBV27 and J usage is TRBJ2-2, with 7 bases matching TRBD2. CDR3 sequence reads: CASSLSLAATYQANTGELFF. The CDR3 DNA reads TGTGCCAGCAGTTTATCCCTAGCGGCGACCTATCAAGCGAACACCGGGGAGCTGTTTTTT.